The TCR beta chain under discussion was sequenced for a study of CD8+ T cells in alopecia areata. On the study more broadly: Administration of oral tofacitinib to treated patients was at 5 to 10 mg twice daily. Findings and limits, study-wide: Sequence data from scalp samples additionally include resident alphabeta T cells of normal skin.

Germline lookup yields CDR1 ENHRY and CDR2 SYGVKD. V was trimmed by 0 bases and J by 1 base, leaving 6 bases between them. The CDR3 covers 14 residues. Reverse transcription of extracted RNA yielded cDNA, which provided the sequencing template. Data came from immunoSEQ multiplex PCR; TCRdb stores just in-frame clones and leaves some out. The sample consists of about 5,000 clones, less than 75% of them appearing once. As part of sample collection, lesional scalp punch biopsies and peripheral blood were taken from alopecia areata patients. This clone was recorded only once. The target antigen is unknown.

The starting material was skin, obtained at week 0. The origin of this receptor is a human donor with alopecia areata. The genes are TRBV10-3 and TRBJ2-5; D may be TRBD1 (5 bases). CDR3 sequence (DNA): TGTGCCATCAGTGAGTCTGGGGCCCAAGAGACCCAGTACTTC. It encodes CAISESGAQETQYF.